Listed below are T cell receptor beta chains from one sample, sequenced in a study of cytomegalovirus exposure and HLA in healthy donors. Sequenced by immunoSEQ multiplex PCR; TCRdb stores in-frame clones only, minus some. The data contain about 160,000 clones, about two thirds of them singletons. Sequencing was done on a sample of PBMCs. The receptors shown here come from a woman under 40 in good health and CMV-seronegative. The CDR3 runs from the conserved cysteine through the conserved F or W. D genes are given only for firm matches. Not every row has a clone size; where given, it reads once, few, many or a size class.

cdr3_nt	cdr3_aa	clone_size	v_call	j_call	d_call
TGTGCCAGCAGCGCCAGGGACGAGCAGTACTTC	CASSARDEQYF	.	TRBV9	TRBJ2-7	.
TGTGCCAGCAGTGAGTCTGGTAGCGGGAGGGCCGCGCAGTTCTTC	CASSESGSGRAAQFF	.	TRBV6-1	TRBJ2-1	TRBD2
TGTGCCAGCAGTGCTCTAGCGGGGGGGTCAGGTGAGCAGTTCTTC	CASSALAGGSGEQFF	.	TRBV28	TRBJ2-1	TRBD2
TGTGCCAGCAGTCGCACACGGACAGGGAGCAATCAGCCCCAGCATTTT	CASSRTRTGSNQPQHF	.	TRBV28	TRBJ1-5	TRBD1
TGTGCCAGCAGTTCCCTATCTATCGTTCTCACGGGCTACACCTTC	CASSSLSIVLTGYTF	.	TRBV28	TRBJ1-2	.
TGTGCCAGCAGCTTGAGTTGGGGACAGGCCTACAATGAGCAGTTCTTC	CASSLSWGQAYNEQFF	few	TRBV5-4	TRBJ2-1	TRBD1
TGTGCCACTGGGTCAGGGAACACCGGGGAGCTGTTTTTT	CATGSGNTGELFF	.	TRBV19	TRBJ2-2	.
TGTGCCAGCAGCCAAGGCCGTGACAGCCTAACAGATACGCAGTATTTT	CASSQGRDSLTDTQYF	.	TRBV16	TRBJ2-3	.
TGCGCCAGCAGCCCCGCTCTAAGCGGGAGTTCCAACTACAATGAGCAGTTCTTC	CASSPALSGSSNYNEQFF	.	TRBV5-1	TRBJ2-1	TRBD2
TGTGCCAGTAGTATAGGGGGGGGGAACACTGAAGCTTTCTTT	CASSIGGGNTEAFF	.	TRBV19	TRBJ1-1	.
TGTGCCAGCAGCCCCAGGAGGACTAGCGCCGCAGATACGCAGTATTTT	CASSPRRTSAADTQYF	.	TRBV5-5	TRBJ2-3	TRBD2
TGCGCCAGCAGCCAGGACTATGGCTACACCTTC	CASSQDYGYTF	.	TRBV5-1	TRBJ1-2	.
TGTGCCAGCAGTTTGTCTAGCGGGAGGGAAGAGACCCAGTACTTC	CASSLSSGREETQYF	.	TRBV28	TRBJ2-5	TRBD2
TGTGCCAGCAGTTACACAGCAAGCTCTGGAAACACCATATATTTT	CASSYTASSGNTIYF	once	TRBV6-6	TRBJ1-3	.
TGCGCCAGCAGCTGGGGACTAGCGGGGGGGCATGAGCAGTTCTTC	CASSWGLAGGHEQFF	.	TRBV5-1	TRBJ2-1	TRBD2
TGTGCCAGCTCAGGGGGGTCCTACAATGAGCAGTTCTTC	CASSGGSYNEQFF	.	TRBV7-9	TRBJ2-1	.
TGCAGCGCTAGGACTAGCGGGAGTCAGGAGACCCAGTACTTC	CSARTSGSQETQYF	.	TRBV29-1	TRBJ2-5	TRBD2
TGTGCCAGCTCACCACCCACGGGAGGCACCTACAATGAGCAGTTCTTC	CASSPPTGGTYNEQFF	once	TRBV18	TRBJ2-1	TRBD2
TGTGCCAGCAGCTTAGCCGGGACAATGGATTCACCCCTCCACTTT	CASSLAGTMDSPLHF	.	TRBV7-9	TRBJ1-6	.
TGTGCCAGCAGCAAGAACAGGGGGCAGTTTAATGGCTACACCTTC	CASSKNRGQFNGYTF	.	TRBV9	TRBJ1-2	TRBD1
TGTGCCAGCAGCCCCGGGACTTTTACTTTCTATGGCTACACCTTC	CASSPGTFTFYGYTF	.	TRBV14	TRBJ1-2	.
TGTGCCAGCAGTGAAAGGATCTTCGGGGAGACCCAGTACTTC	CASSERIFGETQYF	.	TRBV2	TRBJ2-5	.
TGTGCCAGCAGCTTGGGTCAGGATTTCCCCTATAATTCACCCCTCCACTTT	CASSLGQDFPYNSPLHF	.	TRBV13	TRBJ1-6	.
TGCGCCAGCAGCTTGGGACTAGCGGGGGGGAGCACAGATACGCAGTATTTT	CASSLGLAGGSTDTQYF	.	TRBV5-1	TRBJ2-3	TRBD2
TGTGCCAGCAGCCATTGGGCAGCCGGGGAGCTGTTTTTT	CASSHWAAGELFF	once	TRBV7-9	TRBJ2-2	.
TGCGCCAGCGGGTTAGTAGCGGGAGAAGGCGAGCAGTACTTC	CASGLVAGEGEQYF	.	TRBV5-1	TRBJ2-7	TRBD2
TGCGCCAGCAGCCAAGATGCGCTCGGGAGGAAGCAGTTCTTC	CASSQDALGRKQFF	.	TRBV4-1	TRBJ2-1	TRBD2
TGTGCTAGCAGCGGCGGACTAGCGGGAGAAGAGACCCAGTACTTC	CASSGGLAGEETQYF	.	TRBV7-7	TRBJ2-5	TRBD2
TGTGCCAGCAGGACTTCGGGCAGGGGAGCTGAAGCTTTCTTT	CASRTSGRGAEAFF	.	TRBV7-9	TRBJ1-1	.
TGTGCCACCAGCAGAGGGAGGGACAGGGGAGTATACGAGCAGTACTTC	CATSRGRDRGVYEQYF	once	TRBV15	TRBJ2-7	TRBD1
TGTGCCAGCAGTTTATCTTCCTGGCAGATTTATGGCTACACCTTC	CASSLSSWQIYGYTF	.	TRBV27	TRBJ1-2	.
TGTGCCAGCAGTTTATTAGCTTATGGCTACACCTTC	CASSLLAYGYTF	.	TRBV28	TRBJ1-2	.
TGTGCCAGCAGCCAAGACAGGGATTCACCCCTCCACTTT	CASSQDRDSPLHF	.	TRBV4-2	TRBJ1-6	.
TGCGCCAGCAGCTTGGAGCTGCAAGAGACCCAGTACTTC	CASSLELQETQYF	.	TRBV5-1	TRBJ2-5	.
TGCAGCGTTGAAATGCGATCGGACAATTACTACGAGCAGTACTTC	CSVEMRSDNYYEQYF	.	TRBV29-1	TRBJ2-7	.
TGTGCCAGCAGCTTTCGGAGGGAAGGCCCGTTGAAGACCCAGTACTTC	CASSFRREGPLKTQYF	.	TRBV7-8	TRBJ2-5	.
TGTGCCAGTAGTATTGCAACAGGGGCGACTAACTATGGCTACACCTTC	CASSIATGATNYGYTF	.	TRBV19	TRBJ1-2	TRBD1
TGTGCCAGCAGCTCCGTAATTACAGATACGCAGTATTTT	CASSSVITDTQYF	.	TRBV5-6	TRBJ2-3	.
TGTGCCAGCAGCCATGCCGGGGAGGATAACTATGGCTACACCTTC	CASSHAGEDNYGYTF	few	TRBV4-2	TRBJ1-2	.
TGTGCCAGTAGTATCGGGGACAGATCCTACGAGCAGTACTTC	CASSIGDRSYEQYF	few	TRBV19	TRBJ2-7	TRBD1
TGTGCCAGTAGCCCGACAGGGGGCAATCAGCCCCAGCATTTT	CASSPTGGNQPQHF	once	TRBV19	TRBJ1-5	TRBD1
TGTGCCAGCAGCTTAGAGCCAGGGGTGGGTGAAAAACTGTTTTTT	CASSLEPGVGEKLFF	few	TRBV7-2	TRBJ1-4	.
TGCGCCAGCAGCCAAGCTGACAGCCAAGAGACCCAGTACTTC	CASSQADSQETQYF	few	TRBV4-3	TRBJ2-5	.
TGTGCCAGCGCCTCAGGGGTCAGCTACGAGCAGTACTTC	CASASGVSYEQYF	few	TRBV27	TRBJ2-7	.
TGTGCCAGCAGTTTAAAACTTTTGTACACAGATACGCAGTATTTT	CASSLKLLYTDTQYF	.	TRBV28	TRBJ2-3	.
TGTGCCAGCAGCAAGGCGGACAGGGGACATCAGCCCCAGCATTTT	CASSKADRGHQPQHF	.	TRBV21-1	TRBJ1-5	.
TGTGCCAGCAGTTACGGGAGTAGCTTAGGCGGGGAGCTGTTTTTT	CASSYGSSLGGELFF	.	TRBV6-5	TRBJ2-2	.
TGTGCCAGTAGTACAAAAATGAACACTGAAGCTTTCTTT	CASSTKMNTEAFF	.	TRBV19	TRBJ1-1	.
TGTGCCAGCAGCCAGATGTTAGACTCCAACCCTCAATTCTTC	CASSQMLDSNPQFF	.	TRBV14	TRBJ2-1	.
TGTGCCAGCAGCTTAGAGAGACTAGCGACGAATGAGCAGTTCTTC	CASSLERLATNEQFF	.	TRBV7-9	TRBJ2-1	TRBD2
TGTGCCAGCAGCCGTAAGGACAGCCTACTTGAAGGCTACACCTTC	CASSRKDSLLEGYTF	.	TRBV7-8	TRBJ1-2	.
TGTGCCAGCTCACCACCTCCGCGGGCTATGAACACTGAAGCTTTCTTT	CASSPPPRAMNTEAFF	.	TRBV18	TRBJ1-1	.
TGTGCCAGCAGCTTGAACCCCAGCTACGAGCAGTACTTC	CASSLNPSYEQYF	.	TRBV5-4	TRBJ2-7	.
TGCGCCAGCAGCCAACGATTTGGGGGGGGCTATCAGCCCCAGCATTTT	CASSQRFGGGYQPQHF	.	TRBV4-1	TRBJ1-5	.
TGCGCCAGCAGCTTGCCCCAGAAAGACGAGCAGTACTTC	CASSLPQKDEQYF	.	TRBV5-1	TRBJ2-7	.